This T cell receptor (beta chain) originates from a study of T cell changes during pregnancy in multiple sclerosis. Clones were read by immunoSEQ multiplex PCR, and TCRdb kept only the in-frame ones, dropping some. The sample shows fewer than 85,000 clones, around 90% of them seen only once. This CDR3 contains 15 residues. Germline-derived CDR1 and CDR2 are PRHDT and FYEKMQ (reference sequence). V shed 5 bases, J shed 7 bases, and the junction held 9 bases outside the gene matches. The sample here was peripheral blood, taken in the first trimester of pregnancy. The chain combines TRBV13 with TRBJ2-1, with 9 positions matching TRBD1. The receptor was derived from a female donor in good health, enrolled as a control in a pregnancy study. CDR3 DNA: TGTGCCAGCAGCGACGGGACAGGGAGACTGAATGAGCAGTTCTTC. Translated: CASSDGTGRLNEQFF.